The 3 T cell receptor beta chains given below trace back to one sample, sequenced in a study of blood T cell dynamics during melanoma immunotherapy. Time point here: pre-treatment baseline. Produced via immunoSEQ multiplex PCR; TCRdb's table is partial and in-frame only. Seen here are approximately 13,000 clones, just under 90% observed once, and the top ten hold around 3.4%. Sequences were derived from blood, sampled from a patient treated with checkpoint blockade. The receptors were sampled from a human donor with melanoma.

This chain uses TRBV6-5 with TRBJ2-6; D remains ambiguous. V gave up 2 bases and J gave up 0 bases, with 8 bases separating them. The CDR3 sequence is 16 residues long. The germline gives CDR1 MNHEY, CDR2 SVGAGI. The CDR3, as DNA: TGTGCCAGCAGTTACGGGCCCGGCTCTGGGGCCAACGTCCTGACTTTC. It codes for CASSYGPGSGANVLTF.

The J gene is TRBJ2-3, the V gene TRBV29-1; TRBD2 might be the D (6 bases). Germline CDR1 and CDR2: SQVTM and ANQGSEA. This CDR3 region has 13 residues. The ends were cut back, 3 bases at V and 3 bases at J, with 10 bases in the middle. The CDR3 DNA is TGCAGCGTTGACAGGGCGGGGACAGATACGCAGTATTTT. Residues: CSVDRAGTDTQYF.

There are a few counts of this clone. The V call is TRBV7-9, the J call TRBJ1-2, with D unclear. The length of the CDR3 is 13 residues. Trimming left V 7 bases short and J 2 bases short, with 11 bases between. Germline CDR1 SEHNR, CDR2 FQNEAQ (reference sequence). CDR3 loop: CASTKSVNYGYTF. In DNA, the CDR3 is TGTGCCAGCACCAAGTCGGTGAACTATGGCTACACCTTC.